Presented here are 19 T cell receptor beta chains from one specimen sequenced in a study of T cell responses to AZD1222 COVID-19 vaccine. Clones were sequenced by immunoSEQ multiplex PCR, and TCRdb holds only the in-frame ones, with some missing. The sample includes more than 95,000 clones, about 89% seen only once; the top ten take around 30%. Sequencing was performed on peripheral blood, taken on day 0 of AZD1222 vaccination. Receptors originate from an adult in good health.

The CDR3: CSVGGGGETQYF. The CDR3 DNA sequence: TGCAGCGTTGGGGGGGGTGGAGAGACCCAGTACTTC. The V gene is TRBV29-1, the J gene TRBJ2-5; 7 bases agree with TRBD2. CDR3 length equals 12 residues. V trimming: 4 bases; J trimming: 4 bases; junction bases outside the gene matches: 3. Germline values: CDR1 SQVTM, CDR2 ANQGSEA.

V and J are TRBV3-1 (or the pseudogene TRBV3-2) and TRBJ2-3; 11 bases match TRBD2. J gave up 7 bases and V 4 bases, and 7 bases lay outside the gene matches. The germline gives CDR1 LGHDT, CDR2 YNNKEL (reference sequence). The length of the CDR3 is 15 residues. CDR3 DNA sequence: TGTGCCAGCAGCCCCACGGTAGCGGGGGGGAATACGCAGTATTTT. It is translated as CASSPTVAGGNTQYF.

The V and J genes are TRBV27 and TRBJ2-7; 8 nucleotides align to TRBD1. Germline assignment: CDR1 MNHEY and CDR2 SMNVEV (reference sequence). J gave up 2 bases and V 5 bases, and 5 bases lay outside the gene matches. The CDR3 is made up of 14 amino acids. In DNA form, the CDR3 reads TGTGCCAGCAGTACCGGACAGGGCCCCTACGAGCAGTACTTC. Translating gives CASSTGQGPYEQYF.

The genes are TRBV29-1 and TRBJ1-2; D may be TRBD1 (6 bases). The CDR3 totals 14 residues. Trimming pared 0 bases from V and 6 bases from J, leaving 14 bases between. From germline, CDR1 is SQVTM and CDR2 ANQGSEA. CDR3 nucleotides: TGCAGCGTTGAAGATCAAGGGCAGGGGAATGGCTACACCTTC. Encoded protein: CSVEDQGQGNGYTF.

The gene calls are TRBV18 and TRBJ2-7; no clear D gene. The CDR3 runs to 14 residues. Germline CDR1 is KGHSH and CDR2 is LQKENI. The V end lost 4 bases, the J end lost 2 bases, and 12 bases lay between the germline ends. CDR3 sequence: CASSQAQRPYEQYF. CDR3 DNA: TGTGCCAGCTCACAGGCCCAGAGGCCCTACGAGCAGTACTTC.

The chain uses TRBV21-1 and TRBJ1-4. TRBV21-1 is classified as a pseudogene. The CDR3 covers 16 residues. In DNA, the CDR3 is TGTGCCAGCAGCAAAGCTTTTGACTATCATAGTGAAAAACTGTTTTTT. This encodes CASSKAFDYHSEKLFF.

This chain links TRBV5-1 with TRBJ2-7; TRBD1 aligns across 7 bases. V dropped 0 bases and J dropped 5; count of bases not matched to a gene: 8. The V gene's germline CDR1 is SGHRS and CDR2 YFSETQ. The CDR3 is made up of 15 amino acids. The CDR3 is CASSLVWSQGDEQYF. For the CDR3, the DNA is TGCGCCAGCAGCTTGGTATGGTCCCAGGGGGACGAGCAGTACTTC.

V and J are TRBV12-3 or TRBV12-4 and TRBJ1-5; a possible D gene is TRBD1 (5 bases). Deletions cut 6 bases from V and 9 bases from J, with 12 bases between. There are 12 residues in the CDR3. CDR3 sequence (DNA): TGTGCCAGCAGATCGACAGAGGGGCCCCAGCATTTT. Amino acids: CASRSTEGPQHF.

This sequence joins TRBV27 and TRBJ2-1; D uncertain. Deletions cut 3 bases from V and 10 bases from J, with 7 bases between. Germline-derived CDR1 and CDR2 are MNHEY and SMNVEV (reference sequence). The CDR3 covers 11 residues. CDR3 DNA sequence: TGTGCCAGCAGTTTTAGGCGAGAGCAGTTCTTC. Translation: CASSFRREQFF.

The gene calls are TRBV4-3 and TRBJ2-3, with D possibly being TRBD1 (6 bases). CDR1 and CDR2 (germline): LGHNA, YSLEER. The CDR3 loop spans 14 amino acids. The V end lost 4 bases, the J end lost 1 base, and 9 bases lay between the germline ends. CDR3 in amino acids: CASSPGQRTDTQYF. CDR3 sequence (DNA): TGCGCCAGCAGCCCTGGACAGCGCACAGATACGCAGTATTTT.

The gene calls are TRBV7-2 and TRBJ1-4; TRBD1 matches 9 bases. The CDR3 has 14 amino acids. Trimming took 5 bases from V and 6 from J; bases not matched to a gene: 4. From germline, CDR1 is SGHTA and CDR2 FQGNSA. This CDR3 reads CASSRTGADEKLFF. CDR3 in DNA: TGTGCCAGCAGCCGGACAGGGGCTGATGAAAAACTGTTTTTT.

The chain recombines TRBV15 with TRBJ2-7, with unresolved D. V gave up 1 base and J gave up 3 bases, with 10 bases separating them. In germline, CDR1 is LNHNV, CDR2 YYDKDF (reference sequence). The CDR3 has 14 residues. The chain's CDR3 is CATSRGALNYEQYF. The CDR3 nucleotides read TGTGCCACCAGCAGAGGGGCCCTTAACTACGAGCAGTACTTC.

This clone was recorded a few times. The same CDR3 also results from other DNA sequences found in this sample. V and J are TRBV3-1 (or the pseudogene TRBV3-2) and TRBJ1-1, with 7 positions matching TRBD1. CDR3 length equals 14 residues. With 4 bases clipped from V and 2 bases from J, the junction kept 4 bases outside the gene matches. CDR1 LGHDT and CDR2 YNNKEL come from the germline V gene (reference sequence). CDR3 in amino acids: CASSLRQGNTEAFF. In DNA form, the CDR3 reads TGTGCCAGCAGCCTTCGACAGGGTAACACTGAAGCTTTCTTT.

The chain carries TRBV5-4 and TRBJ2-3; 10 bases line up with TRBD1. Per the germline V gene, CDR1 is SGHNT and CDR2 is YYREEE (reference sequence). The CDR3 is 16 residues long. V lost 1 base and J lost 0; bases outside the gene matches: 2. CDR3 region: CASSLRTGGSTDTQYF. The CDR3 DNA is TGTGCCAGCAGCTTGAGGACAGGGGGTAGCACAGATACGCAGTATTTT.

The chain carries TRBV5-1 and TRBJ1-5; 7 positions match TRBD1. This CDR3 is built from 14 residues. J lost 6 bases, V lost 0 bases, and 3 bases had no gene match. CDR1 is SGHRS and CDR2 is YFSETQ in the germline V gene. The CDR3 loop is CASSLEGASQPQHF. The CDR3 region has the DNA TGCGCCAGCAGCTTGGAGGGGGCCAGTCAGCCCCAGCATTTT.

This chain uses TRBV6-5 with TRBJ1-3; 7 nucleotides match TRBD1. The V and J ends lost 8 bases and 2 bases, in that order; junction bases with no gene match: 9. CDR3 length: 15 residues. The germline V gene encodes CDR1 MNHEY and CDR2 SVGAGI. CDR3 DNA sequence: TGTGCCAGCCTGGGCAGGGGGTTGACTGGAAACACCATATATTTT. Translating it yields CASLGRGLTGNTIYF.

CDR3 sequence (DNA): TGCAGTGCCAGTCAGGCAGGGTATGGCTACACCTTC. It yields the protein CSASQAGYGYTF. The chain recombines TRBV20-1 with TRBJ1-2; TRBD1 is a possible D gene (5 bases). Trimming took off 6 bases at V and 5 bases at J, with 13 bases between the two ends. From germline, CDR1 is DFQATT and CDR2 SNEGSKA (reference sequence). This CDR3 has 12 residues.

The rearrangement joins TRBV27 to TRBJ1-5; no firm D call. The length of the CDR3 is 12 residues. The V end lost 3 bases, the J end lost 9 bases, and 9 bases lay between the germline ends. CDR1 is MNHEY, CDR2 SMNVEV, per germline (reference sequence). The CDR3 DNA follows: TGTGCCAGCAGTTTTCCGCGCGGGCCCCAGCATTTT. Translated: CASSFPRGPQHF.

The chain carries TRBV4-3 and TRBJ1-2; possible D gene TRBD1, 5 bases. Per germline, CDR1 LGHNA and CDR2 YSLEER. The CDR3 totals 15 residues. V was pared by 0 bases and J by 7 bases, with 15 bases between. The CDR3: CASSQEGGVPGGYTF. CDR3 bases: TGCGCCAGCAGCCAAGAAGGAGGGGTTCCAGGTGGCTACACCTTC.